This paragraph covers one TCR beta chain sequence. The sample belongs to a study of blood T cell repertoires in COVID-19. Study-level background: The United States, Italy and Spain were the sources of the acute and convalescent COVID-19 samples. PBMCs, B-cell-depleted T cells, or T cells provided the cDNA or gDNA that made up the material.

Per the study methods: Reference gene primer amplification gave nucleated cell count estimates. Produced via immunoSEQ multiplex PCR; TCRdb's table is partial and in-frame only. That table furnishes V, J and clone size, whereas the DNA furnished D and trimming. The top ten hold approximately 4% of the sample, which has about 220,000 clones, approximately 82% seen once. Sequencing was carried out using peripheral blood. The clonotype originates from an elderly woman with acute or convalescent COVID-19.

CDR3 in DNA: TGTGCCAGCAGTGTTACAGGTTATAGCAATCAGCCCCAGCATTTT. Protein product: CASSVTGYSNQPQHF. The chain couples TRBV2 to TRBJ1-5, with D maybe TRBD1 (5 bases). Per germline, CDR1 SNHLY and CDR2 FYNNEI. Trimming took 4 bases from V and 0 from J, leaving 10 bases between them. This CDR3 region has 15 residues.